The rows below give T cell receptor beta chains drawn from one sample of a study of T cells in Graves' hyperthyroidism and ophthalmopathy. MiXCR was run by TCRdb on the multiplex PCR reads, yielding one entry per CDR3 protein. The sample shows around 360,000 distinct CDR3 sequences, roughly 15% of them seen only once. The sequencing input was blood. Every receptor here comes from a woman aged 60-75 years with Graves' ophthalmopathy. CDR3s leave out the opening cysteine and the closing phenylalanine or tryptophan. A D gene is named only where the DNA matches it firmly.

TRBV20-1 | - | SAARFTGTKNIQY
TRBV25-1 | - | ASSDGPGGNTEAF
TRBV2 | - | ASSASNTEAF
TRBV11-3 | TRBD1 | ASGSGTAYEQY
TRBV7-2 | TRBD2 | ASSFRTSGPGGDTQY
TRBV13 | - | ASSLYQGITYEQY
TRBV30 | TRBD1 | AWSISTGGYTEAF
TRBV3-1 | - | ASTPGTGAPETQY
TRBV20-1 | TRBD2 | SARDPIIAGSSYNEQF
TRBV5-1 | TRBD1 | ASSGDRGIDEQY
TRBV28 | - | ASSRQFAGNTEAF
TRBV5-1 | TRBD1 | ASSLEGPGGGWATEAF
TRBV20-1 | - | SANDASYEQY
TRBV18 | - | ASSPSTDTQY
TRBV10-2 | TRBD2 | ASSGLAGAGPRTGELF
TRBV11-2 | - | ASSLVGTGAF
TRBV12-3/TRBV12-4 | TRBD1 | ASRYRGPDYEQY
TRBV5-1 | TRBD1 | ASSVGTGAIGADTQY